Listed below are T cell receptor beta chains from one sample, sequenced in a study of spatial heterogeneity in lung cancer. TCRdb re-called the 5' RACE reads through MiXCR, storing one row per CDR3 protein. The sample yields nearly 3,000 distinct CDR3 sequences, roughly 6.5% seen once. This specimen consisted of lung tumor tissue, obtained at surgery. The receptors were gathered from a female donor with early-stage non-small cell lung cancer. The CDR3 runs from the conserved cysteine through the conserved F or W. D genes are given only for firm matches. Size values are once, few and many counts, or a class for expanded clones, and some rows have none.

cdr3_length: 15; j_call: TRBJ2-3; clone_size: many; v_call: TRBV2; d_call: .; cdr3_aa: CASSGWRPSTDTQYF; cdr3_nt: TGTGCCAGCAGTGGGTGGCGACCTAGCACAGATACGCAGTATTTT
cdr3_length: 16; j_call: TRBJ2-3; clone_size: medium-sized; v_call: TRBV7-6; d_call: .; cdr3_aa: CASSLTVASTTDTQYF; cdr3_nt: TGTGCCAGCAGCTTAACCGTGGCTAGCACCACAGATACGCAGTATTTT
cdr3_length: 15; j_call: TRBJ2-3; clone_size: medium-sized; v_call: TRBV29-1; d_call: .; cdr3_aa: CSALRGAPSTDTQYF; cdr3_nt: TGCAGCGCTCTACGGGGGGCGCCTAGCACAGATACGCAGTATTTT
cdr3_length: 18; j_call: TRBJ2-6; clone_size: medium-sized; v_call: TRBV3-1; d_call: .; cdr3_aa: CASSPLWEIRSGANVLTF; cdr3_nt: TGTGCCAGCAGCCCTCTATGGGAGATTAGGTCTGGGGCCAACGTCCTGACTTTC
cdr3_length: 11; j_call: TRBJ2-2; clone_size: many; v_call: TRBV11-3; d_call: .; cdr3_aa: CASSLPGELFF; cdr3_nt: TGTGCCAGCAGCTTACCCGGGGAGCTGTTTTTT
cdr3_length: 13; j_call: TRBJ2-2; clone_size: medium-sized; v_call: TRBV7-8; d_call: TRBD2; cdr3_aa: CASSLAGEWELFF; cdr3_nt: TGTGCCAGCAGCTTGGCGGGGGAGTGGGAGCTGTTTTTT
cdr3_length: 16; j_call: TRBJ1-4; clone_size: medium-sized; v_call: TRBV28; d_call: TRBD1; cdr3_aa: CASSVTQGAVLEKLFF; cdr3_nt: TGTGCCAGCAGTGTGACACAGGGGGCCGTACTAGAAAAACTGTTTTTT
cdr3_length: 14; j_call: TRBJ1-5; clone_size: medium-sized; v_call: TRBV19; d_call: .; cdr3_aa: CASSIWGPDQPQHF; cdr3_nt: TGTGCCAGTAGTATCTGGGGGCCCGATCAGCCCCAGCATTTT
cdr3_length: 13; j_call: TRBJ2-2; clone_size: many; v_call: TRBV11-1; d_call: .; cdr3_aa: CAWTCDGPGSCFF; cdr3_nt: .
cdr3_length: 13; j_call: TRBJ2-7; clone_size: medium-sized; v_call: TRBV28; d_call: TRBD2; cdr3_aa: CASSLGGSDEQYF; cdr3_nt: TGTGCCAGCAGCCTGGGAGGGTCCGACGAGCAGTACTTC
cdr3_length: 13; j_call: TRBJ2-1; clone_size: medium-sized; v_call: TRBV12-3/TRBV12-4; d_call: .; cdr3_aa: CASSLAEVLEQFF; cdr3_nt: TGTGCCAGCAGTTTAGCGGAAGTCCTAGAGCAGTTCTTC
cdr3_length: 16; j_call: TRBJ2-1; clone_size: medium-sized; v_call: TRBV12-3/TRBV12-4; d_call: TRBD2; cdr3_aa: CASSPPEAGGSREQFF; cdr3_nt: TGTGCCAGCAGTCCTCCGGAAGCGGGGGGCTCTCGTGAGCAGTTCTTC
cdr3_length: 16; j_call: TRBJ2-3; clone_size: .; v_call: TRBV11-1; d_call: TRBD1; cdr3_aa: CASRFGTGTTTDTQYF; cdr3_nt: TGTGCCAGCAGATTTGGGACAGGGACTACGACAGATACGCAGTATTTT
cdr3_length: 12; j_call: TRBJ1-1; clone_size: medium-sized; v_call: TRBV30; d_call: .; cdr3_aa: CAWSVRGLEAFF; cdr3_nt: TGTGCCTGGAGTGTAAGGGGACTTGAAGCTTTCTTT
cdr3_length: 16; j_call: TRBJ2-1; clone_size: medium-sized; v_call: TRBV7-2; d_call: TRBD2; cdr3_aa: CASSWLSGGAYNEQFF; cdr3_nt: TGTGCCAGCAGCTGGCTGAGCGGGGGGGCCTACAATGAGCAGTTCTTC
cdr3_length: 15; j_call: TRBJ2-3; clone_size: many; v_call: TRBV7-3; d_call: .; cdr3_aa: CASSFEGRSTDTQYF; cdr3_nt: TGTGCCAGCAGCTTTGAGGGACGAAGCACAGATACGCAGTATTTT
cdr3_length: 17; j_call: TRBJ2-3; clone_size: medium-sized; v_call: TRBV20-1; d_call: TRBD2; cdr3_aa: CSEYRTSGGPSTDTQYF; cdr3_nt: TGCAGTGAATACCGGACTAGCGGGGGGCCTAGCACAGATACGCAGTATTTT
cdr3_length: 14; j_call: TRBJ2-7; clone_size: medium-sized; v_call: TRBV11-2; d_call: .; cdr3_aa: CASSFGDYFGEQYF; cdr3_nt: .
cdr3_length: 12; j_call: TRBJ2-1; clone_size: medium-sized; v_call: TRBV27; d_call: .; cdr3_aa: CASRDWGSEQFF; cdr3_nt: TGTGCCAGCAGGGACTGGGGGTCTGAGCAGTTCTTC
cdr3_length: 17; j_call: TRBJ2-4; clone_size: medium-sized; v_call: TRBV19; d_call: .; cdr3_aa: CASSIRGRTRLENIQYF; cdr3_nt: TGTGCCAGTAGTATAAGGGGGAGGACACGTTTGGAAAACATTCAGTACTTC
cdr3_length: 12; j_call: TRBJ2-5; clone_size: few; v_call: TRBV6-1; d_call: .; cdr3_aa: CASSAGYETQYF; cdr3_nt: TGTGCCAGCAGCGCAGGGTATGAGACCCAGTACTTC
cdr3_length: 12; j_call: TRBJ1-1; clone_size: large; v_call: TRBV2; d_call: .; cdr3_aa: CASSEGQTEAFF; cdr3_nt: TGTGCCAGCAGTGAAGGACAGACCGAAGCTTTCTTT
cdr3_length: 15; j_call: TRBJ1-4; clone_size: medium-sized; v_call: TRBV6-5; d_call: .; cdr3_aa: CASSQPSGGNEKLFF; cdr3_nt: TGTGCCAGCAGTCAACCGTCCGGAGGGAATGAAAAACTGTTTTTT
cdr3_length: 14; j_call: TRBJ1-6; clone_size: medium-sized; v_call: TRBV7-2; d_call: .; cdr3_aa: CASSSGTNYSPLHF; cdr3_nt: TGTGCCAGCAGCTCTGGGACAAACTATTCACCCCTCCACTTT
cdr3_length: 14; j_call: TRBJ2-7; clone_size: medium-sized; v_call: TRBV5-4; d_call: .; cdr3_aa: CASSARQSSYEQYF; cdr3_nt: TGTGCCAGCAGCGCCCGACAGAGCTCCTACGAGCAGTACTTC
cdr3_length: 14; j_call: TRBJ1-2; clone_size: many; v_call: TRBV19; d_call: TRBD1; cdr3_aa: CASSTTGRASGYTF; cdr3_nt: TGTGCCAGTAGTACGACAGGGCGAGCGTCAGGCTACACCTTC
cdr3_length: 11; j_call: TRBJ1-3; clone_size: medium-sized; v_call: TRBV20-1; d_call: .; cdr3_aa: CSATTENTIYF; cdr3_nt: TGCAGTGCTACAACCGAAAACACCATATATTTT
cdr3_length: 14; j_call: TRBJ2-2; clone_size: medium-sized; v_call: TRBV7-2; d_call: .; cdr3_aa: CASSFWSATGELFF; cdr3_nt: TGTGCCAGCAGCTTTTGGTCGGCCACCGGGGAGCTGTTTTTT
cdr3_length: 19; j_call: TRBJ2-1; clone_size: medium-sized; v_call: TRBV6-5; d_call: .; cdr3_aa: CASRPPGPWIGSSYNEQFF; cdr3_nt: TGTGCCAGCAGACCCCCGGGCCCGTGGATTGGGAGCTCCTACAATGAGCAGTTCTTC
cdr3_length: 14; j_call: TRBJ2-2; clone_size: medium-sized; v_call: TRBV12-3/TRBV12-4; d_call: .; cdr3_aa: CASSLTKASGELFF; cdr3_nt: TGTGCCAGCAGTCTGACTAAGGCCTCCGGGGAGCTGTTTTTT
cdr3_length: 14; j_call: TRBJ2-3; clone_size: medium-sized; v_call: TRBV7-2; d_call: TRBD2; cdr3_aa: CASSLSGGPDTQYF; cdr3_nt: TGTGCCAGCAGCTTATCGGGGGGGCCCGATACGCAGTATTTT
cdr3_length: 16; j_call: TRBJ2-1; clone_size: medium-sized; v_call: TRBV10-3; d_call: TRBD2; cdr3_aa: CAISESKAGGYNEQFF; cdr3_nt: TGTGCCATCAGTGAGTCGAAGGCGGGGGGCTACAATGAGCAGTTCTTC
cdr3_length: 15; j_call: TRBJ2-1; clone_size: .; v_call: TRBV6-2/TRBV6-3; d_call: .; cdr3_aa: CASRPSPGPSIEQFF; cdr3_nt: TGTGCCAGCAGACCTTCTCCGGGACCAAGCATTGAGCAGTTCTTC
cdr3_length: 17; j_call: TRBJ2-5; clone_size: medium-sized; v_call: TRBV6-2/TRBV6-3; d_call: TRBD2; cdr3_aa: CASSFNPGLEGEETQYF; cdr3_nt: TGTGCCAGCAGTTTCAATCCGGGACTAGAAGGCGAAGAGACCCAGTACTTC
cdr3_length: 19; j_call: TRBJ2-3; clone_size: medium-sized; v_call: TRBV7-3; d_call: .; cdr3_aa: CASSRSDGGVGWGTDTQYF; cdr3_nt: TGTGCCAGCAGCCGTTCGGATGGGGGAGTTGGTTGGGGCACAGATACGCAGTATTTT
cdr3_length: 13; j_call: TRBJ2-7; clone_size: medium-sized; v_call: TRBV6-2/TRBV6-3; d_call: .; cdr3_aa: CASSRQQVYEQYF; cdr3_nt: TGTGCCAGCAGTCGGCAACAGGTCTACGAGCAGTACTTC